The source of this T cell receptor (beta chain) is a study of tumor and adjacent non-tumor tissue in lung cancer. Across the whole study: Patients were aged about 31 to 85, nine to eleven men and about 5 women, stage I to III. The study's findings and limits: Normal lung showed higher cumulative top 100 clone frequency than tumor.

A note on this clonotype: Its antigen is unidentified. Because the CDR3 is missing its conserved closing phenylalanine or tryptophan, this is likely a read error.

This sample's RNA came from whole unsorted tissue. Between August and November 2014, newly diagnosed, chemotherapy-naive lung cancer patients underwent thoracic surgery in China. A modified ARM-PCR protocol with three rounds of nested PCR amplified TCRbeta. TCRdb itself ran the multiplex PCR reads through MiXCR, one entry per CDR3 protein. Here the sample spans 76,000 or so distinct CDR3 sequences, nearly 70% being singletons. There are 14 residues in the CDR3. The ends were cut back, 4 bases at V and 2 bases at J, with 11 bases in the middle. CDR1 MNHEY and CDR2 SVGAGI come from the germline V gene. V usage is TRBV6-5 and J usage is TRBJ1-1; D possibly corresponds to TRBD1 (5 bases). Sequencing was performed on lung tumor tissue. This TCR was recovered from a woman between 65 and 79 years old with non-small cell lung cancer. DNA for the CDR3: TGTGCCAGCAGTTCGGGACGCAAAAACACTGAAGCTTTCCTT. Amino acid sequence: CASSSGRKNTEAFL.